This T cell receptor (beta chain) emerged from a study of T-cell memory formation after mild COVID-19. From the 5' RACE reads, TCRdb called clonotypes with MiXCR, one entry per CDR3 protein. The sample has about 600,000 distinct CDR3 sequences; about 20% are singletons. Source material: PBMCs or a T cell subset sorted from them (not recorded which). This clonotype originated in an adult woman who had mild COVID-19 (a few samples of this study predate the infection). Cell type and time point are not known.

The CDR3 sequence is CASSPGTSAYTGELFF. The CDR3 region has the DNA TGTGCCAGCAGCCCCGGGACTAGCGCCTACACCGGGGAGCTGTTTTTT. The J gene is TRBJ2-2, the V gene TRBV12-3 or TRBV12-4, with TRBD2 identical over 10 bases. CDR3 size: 16 residues. V shed 6 bases and J 3 bases; nucleotides not matched to a gene: 7.